This TCR beta chain was sequenced in a study of immune cell composition in non-small cell lung cancer. Notes on the study in general: Tumour-reactive clones were not shown to match dominant in vivo tumour clones. Overall clonality, unlike maximal tumour-associated clone frequency, did not predict TIL reactivity. Roughly 75% of squamous and 25% to 35% of adenocarcinoma cases had tumour-associated clones >0.5%.

Profiled with immunoSEQ multiplex PCR; TCRdb holds only in-frame clones, not every one. The sample has more than 6,500 clones, 67% seen once; the top ten hold around 10%. There are 14 residues in the CDR3. V was shortened by 8 bases and J by 7 bases, with 17 bases between the two germline ends. Germline V gene data show CDR1 as MNHEY and CDR2 as SMNVEV (reference sequence). Normal lung was taken at the farthest possible site, at least 3 cm from tumour. Genomic DNA came from frozen unsorted single-cell suspensions. Comment on this clone: Its antigen is currently unknown.

The receptor comes from a human donor with non-small cell lung cancer. The chain recombines TRBV27 with TRBJ2-2, with D possibly TRBD1 on 6 matching bases. The material sequenced was non-adjacent lung tissue. CDR3 sequence reads: CASSWTVSIGELFF. CDR3 coding DNA: TGTGCCAGCTCCTGGACAGTGAGCATCGGGGAGCTGTTTTTT.